Described below is a single T cell receptor beta chain sequence and its context. Germline CDR1 is MGHRA and CDR2 is YSYEKL. V lost 4 bases and J lost 4; bases outside the gene matches: 4. The CDR3 runs 15 residues. The data belong to a study of blood T cell repertoires in COVID-19. Background on the study: COVID-19 samples collected from the United States, Italy and Spain covered acute and convalescent phases.

As originally analysed: Researchers report that nucleated cell counts were estimated from reference gene primer amplification. Sequencing used immunoSEQ multiplex PCR; TCRdb keeps in-frame clones, though not all of them. The V and J calls and clone size come from that table; D and trimming were worked out from the DNA. The table records hundreds of thousands of clones, 85% of them present only once. In the 2 weeks before study entry, exposed participants met a COVID-19 case, which was PCR-confirmed or clinician-diagnosed. This chain connects TRBV4-1 to TRBJ1-5, with 10 nucleotides matching TRBD1. Sequencing was carried out using PBMCs or T cells enriched from blood (not recorded which). This clonotype was sampled from a woman in her thirties who had been exposed to COVID-19. CDR3 DNA: TGCGCCAGCAGCCTACGGACAGGGGGTAATCAGCCCCAGCATTTT. Translating it yields CASSLRTGGNQPQHF.